The subject of this entry is one T cell receptor beta chain. The data originate from a study of blood T cell repertoires in COVID-19. Across the study: T cells, B-cell-depleted T cells, or PBMCs supplied cDNA or gDNA.

Generated by immunoSEQ multiplex PCR, the TCRdb table keeps only in-frame clones and is missing some. The sample consists of roughly 46,000 clones, more than 80% of them appearing once. The germline V and J ends were trimmed by 6 bases and 2 bases, with 11 bases remaining between them. From germline, CDR1 is SEHNR and CDR2 FQNEAQ (reference sequence). The CDR3 is 14 residues long. The TCR was taken from a man aged 60 to 69 with acute or convalescent COVID-19. The rearrangement uses TRBV7-9 and TRBJ1-5, with D perhaps matching TRBD1 (6 bases). Sequencing used peripheral blood. CDR3 sequence (DNA): TGTGCCAGCAGTAAATCAGGGGGCAATCAGCCCCAGCATTTT. The encoded protein is CASSKSGGNQPQHF.